One and the same sample provided the 14 T cell receptor beta chains below, sequenced in a study of beta chain features in type 1 diabetes. Reverse transcribing all isolated RNA meant expressed TCRB transcripts were sequenced. The protocol was immunoSEQ multiplex PCR, while the TCRdb copy is restricted to in-frame clones and leaves out a portion. The sample includes 250,000 to 350,000 clones, 11% to 15% of them seen just once. Sequencing used central memory CD4+ T cells from blood. Source of these receptors: a man aged 25 to 40 in good health.

This clone was picked up a small number of times. J is TRBJ2-7 and V is TRBV11-1; possibly TRBD2 for D (5 bases). CDR1 SGHAT and CDR2 FQDESV come from the germline V gene (reference sequence). With 7 bases removed from V and 2 bases from J, the gap between germline ends came to 15 bases. The CDR3 is 14 residues long. The CDR3: CASTDYGETYEQYV. CDR3 sequence (DNA): TGTGCCAGCACCGATTATGGGGAGACCTACGAGCAGTACGTC.

Concerning this clone: Other nucleotide sequences in the sample specify the same CDR3. V is TRBV5-1 and J is TRBJ1-4, with 9 bases aligning to TRBD1. Germline-derived CDR1 and CDR2 are SGHRS and YFSETQ. The trim removed 3 bases at V and 8 bases at J, leaving 8 bases unmatched. The CDR3 runs 15 residues. The CDR3 DNA reads TGCGCCAGCAGCTCGTCCGGGACAGGGAACGAAAAACTGTTTTTT. This gives the protein CASSSSGTGNEKLFF.

The table lists this clone with a few counts. This chain links TRBV10-3 with TRBJ2-5; D remains unclear. CDR3 length: 13 residues. Germline CDR1 ENHRY, CDR2 SYGVKD. Trimming pared 4 bases from V and 1 base from J, leaving 7 bases between. The CDR3: CAISVNSQETQYF. DNA for the CDR3: TGTGCCATCAGTGTGAATAGCCAAGAGACCCAGTACTTC.

This clone was seen more than once but under ten times. The chain employs TRBV7-9 and TRBJ1-1; no clear D gene. Per germline, CDR1 SEHNR and CDR2 FQNEAQ (reference sequence). V dropped 4 bases and J dropped 5 bases, with 8 bases sitting between them. This CDR3 has 12 amino acids. The CDR3 coding sequence is TGTGCCAGCAGCTCGGAGTATACTGAAGCTTTCTTT. This gives the protein CASSSEYTEAFF.

The rearrangement joins TRBV5-6 to TRBJ2-2, with 9 bases aligning to TRBD1. This CDR3 has 17 residues. Germline CDR1 is SGHDT and CDR2 is YYEEEE. Trimming removed 0 bases from V and 5 bases from J; junction bases left unmatched: 8. This chain's CDR3 is CASSLELGQGGTGELFF. DNA for the CDR3: TGTGCCAGCAGCTTGGAGTTGGGACAGGGAGGTACCGGGGAGCTGTTTTTT.

The CDR3 DNA follows: TGTGCCAGCACCGGCACTTGGGGGTCCTACAATGAGCAGTTCTTC. Translated, it gives CASTGTWGSYNEQFF. The rearrangement joins TRBV6-5 to TRBJ2-1; tentatively, D is TRBD1 or TRBD2 (5 bases each). The germline CDR1 and CDR2 sequences are MNHEY and SVGAGI. V was pared by 7 bases and J by 1 base, with 14 bases between. The CDR3 sequence is 15 residues long.

The rearrangement joins TRBV28 to TRBJ1-2; D perhaps matches TRBD1 (6 bases). Trimming removed 2 bases at V and 6 bases at J, with 13 bases between. The CDR3 has 14 amino acids. The germline V gene has CDR1 MDHEN and CDR2 SYDVKM. This chain's CDR3 is CASSLRGAPNGYTF. The CDR3, as DNA: TGTGCCAGCAGTTTAAGGGGGGCGCCGAATGGCTACACCTTC.

Only a few counts were recorded for this clone. This rearrangement joins TRBV2 to TRBJ2-1; TRBD1 matches at 9 bases. The ends lost 2 bases at V and 7 bases at J; junction bases unmatched: 6. CDR3 length: 15 residues. Germline values: CDR1 SNHLY, CDR2 FYNNEI. CDR3 residues: CASSELGTGYNEQFF. The CDR3 DNA is TGTGCCAGCAGTGAACTTGGGACAGGGTATAATGAGCAGTTCTTC.

This clone was recorded a few times. This chain uses TRBV11-3 with TRBJ2-1, with D possibly TRBD2 on 5 matching bases. This CDR3 has 13 amino acids. Looked up from germline, CDR1 is SGHNT and CDR2 is YENEEA. The V end lost 4 bases, the J end lost 5 bases, and 9 bases lay between the germline ends. The CDR3 spells CASSSDSNNEQFF. CDR3 coding DNA: TGTGCCAGCAGCTCGGACTCAAACAATGAGCAGTTCTTC.

This clone was picked up a small number of times. Possible read error: a much larger clone is one base away. The CDR3 reads CASSRGSSGGAKETQYF. The CDR3 region has the DNA TGTGCCAGCAGCCGCGGGTCCTCCGGGGGGGCTAAAGAGACCCAGTACTTC. The V call is TRBV28, the J call TRBJ2-5; TRBD2 matches at 8 bases. Germline V lookup: CDR1 MDHEN, CDR2 SYDVKM. The CDR3 contains 17 residues. V lost 6 bases to trimming and J lost 3 bases; unmatched junction nucleotides: 15.

The chain is built from TRBV7-8 and TRBJ1-1, with D unresolved. The CDR3 is made up of 13 amino acids. CDR1 is SGHVS, CDR2 FQNEAQ, per germline. Between the trimmed V and J ends, which lost 2 bases and 11 bases, there was a span of 15 bases. CDR3 nucleotide sequence: TGTGCCAGCAGCTTATCGTTGTCGGTTGGGGCTTTCTTT. Encoded protein: CASSLSLSVGAFF.

In its sample, this clone was seen many times. This chain links TRBV9 with TRBJ2-3, with D unresolved. The ends were cut back, 3 bases at V and 2 bases at J, with 10 bases in the middle. The CDR3 covers 14 residues. CDR1 is SGDLS, CDR2 YYNGEE, per germline. The CDR3 DNA sequence: TGTGCCAGCAGCGGGGCTGGATTCACAGATACGCAGTATTTT. It specifies CASSGAGFTDTQYF.

Of note for this clone: Other DNA sequences within the sample encode an identical CDR3. V is TRBV7-2 and J is TRBJ2-3; D unclear. The CDR3 spans 15 residues. Between the trimmed V and J ends, which lost 4 bases and 4 bases, there was a span of 15 bases. Germline values: CDR1 SGHTA, CDR2 FQGNSA. The CDR3 nucleotides read TGTGCCAGCAGCTACTCCATAGTAGCATCAGATACGCAGTATTTT. This codes for CASSYSIVASDTQYF.

This chain links TRBV6-5 with TRBJ2-7; a possible D gene is TRBD2 (5 bases). The V and J ends lost 2 bases and 5 bases respectively, with 10 bases between them. The CDR3 covers 13 residues. Germline CDR1 and CDR2: MNHEY and SVGAGI. The CDR3 here is CASSYRERNEQYF. The CDR3 coding sequence is TGTGCCAGCAGTTACAGGGAGAGGAACGAGCAGTACTTC.